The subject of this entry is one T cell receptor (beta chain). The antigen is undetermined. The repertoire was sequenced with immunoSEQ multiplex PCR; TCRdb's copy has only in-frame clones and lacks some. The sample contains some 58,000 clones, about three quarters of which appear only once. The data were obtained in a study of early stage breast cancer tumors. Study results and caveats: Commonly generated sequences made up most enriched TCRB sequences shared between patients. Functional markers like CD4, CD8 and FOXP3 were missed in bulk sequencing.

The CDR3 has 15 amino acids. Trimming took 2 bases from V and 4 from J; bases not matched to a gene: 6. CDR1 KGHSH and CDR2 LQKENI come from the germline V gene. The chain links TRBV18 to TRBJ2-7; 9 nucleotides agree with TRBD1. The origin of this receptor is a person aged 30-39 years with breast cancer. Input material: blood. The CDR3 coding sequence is TGTGCCAGCTCACCAGGCCCGGACAGGGGATACGAGCAGTACTTC. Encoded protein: CASSPGPDRGYEQYF.